This T cell receptor beta chain was sequenced during a study of CD8 T cells in ankylosing spondylitis. Quantitative molecular-barcoded 5'-RACE generated the TCR beta libraries. TCRdb passed the 5' RACE reads through MiXCR, listing each CDR3 protein once. The table includes 250,000 to 300,000 distinct CDR3 sequences, roughly 20% detected once. The CDR3 has 12 residues. Germline values: CDR1 DFQATT, CDR2 SNEGSKA (reference sequence). V was shortened by 2 bases and J by 8 bases, with 9 bases between the two germline ends. This clonotype was picked up many times. What it binds is not known. General observations from the study: Reportedly, matched ankylosing spondylitis synovial fluid was significantly enriched for disease-linked clones. Some of these motif variants have turned up before, in reports on reactive arthritis synovial fluid and blood. Made up of about eight highly homologous variants, a TCR beta motif appeared characteristic of ankylosing spondylitis blood.

The sequenced sample was blood, either unsorted or a sorted T cell fraction (not recorded which). The receptor comes from a male donor with ankylosing spondylitis or in good health (not recorded which). The V gene is TRBV20-1, the J gene TRBJ2-2, with D tentatively TRBD1 (5 bases). In DNA, the CDR3 is TGCAGTGCTAGAAGGGGAAATGGGGAGCTGTTTTTT. It yields the protein CSARRGNGELFF.